This TCR beta chain is drawn from a study of shared clonotypes between healthy human individuals. Sequencing was performed with immunoSEQ multiplex PCR; in TCRdb, only in-frame clones are kept and a portion is missing. Of fewer than 1.6 million clones detected, approximately 98.5% appear once; the ten largest clones hold around 0.33%. Per germline, CDR1 SGHTA and CDR2 FQGNSA. CDR3 size: 14 residues. Deletions cut 5 bases from V and 2 bases from J, with 12 bases between. The clonotype originates from a man aged 30 to 45 in good health. This chain links TRBV7-2 with TRBJ1-2; TRBD1 might be the D (6 bases). Sequenced input: naive CD4+ T cells sorted from blood. Subset indicated: CD45RA+ positively selected. The CDR3 DNA reads TGTGCCAGCAGCCCAGGACAGCGGAACTATGGCTACACCTTC. Residues: CASSPGQRNYGYTF.